The clone carrying this T cell receptor beta chain has more than one count but fewer than ten. Its antigen is still unknown. The data belong to a study of cytomegalovirus exposure and HLA in healthy donors. Study context: When 350 to 500 donors were genotyped, roughly four fifths of them were found to fall in the Caucasian-associated ancestry cluster.

Study findings and constraints: Previously analyzed data showed that most TCR beta V segments were productive at a frequency of about 87% or about 30%. Further analysis was carried out later, and it showed several of the most significant clusters appearing linked to common viral pathogens.

PCR amplification relied on 60 Vbeta primers (plus 13 Jbeta primers). Profiled with immunoSEQ multiplex PCR; TCRdb holds only in-frame clones, not every one. The table shows roughly 200,000 clones, with around 82% occurring only once. The sequenced sample consisted of PBMCs. This TCR was sampled from a man aged 55 to 70 in good health and CMV-seronegative.

The DNA of the CDR3 is TGTGCCAGCAGTCAGGGAGGGGGAGGGTACGGGGAGCAGTACTTC. The encoded protein is CASSQGGGGYGEQYF. The chain uses TRBV5-6 and TRBJ2-7; weak D call: TRBD2 (7 bases). CDR1 is SGHDT and CDR2 is YYEEEE in the germline V gene. Trimming took off 5 bases at V and 7 bases at J, with 22 bases between the two ends. This CDR3 is 15 amino acids long.